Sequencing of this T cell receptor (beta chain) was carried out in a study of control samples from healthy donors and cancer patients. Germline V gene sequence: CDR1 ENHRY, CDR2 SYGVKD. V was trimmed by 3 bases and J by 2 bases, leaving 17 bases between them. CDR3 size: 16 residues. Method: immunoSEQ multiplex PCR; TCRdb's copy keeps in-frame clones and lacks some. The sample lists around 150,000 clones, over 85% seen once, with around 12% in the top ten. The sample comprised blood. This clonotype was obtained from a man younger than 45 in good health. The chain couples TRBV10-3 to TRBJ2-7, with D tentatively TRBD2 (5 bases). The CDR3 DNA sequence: TGTGCCATCAGTGATTCGACGGGAATTCCACCCTACGAGCAGTACTTC. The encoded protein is CAISDSTGIPPYEQYF.